The next 6 T cell receptor beta chains were all read from a single sample in a study of shared T cell receptors in the human thymus. Sequencing used immunoSEQ multiplex PCR; TCRdb keeps in-frame clones, though not all of them. Altogether hundreds of thousands of clones are present, around 87% being singletons, with the ten largest covering 0.009% to 0.0095%. The data were also submitted as part of a second study, on human thymus T cells.

Input material: thymocytes. The source is a boy younger than two with a congenital heart defect.

This chain links TRBV25-1 with TRBJ2-3; possible D gene TRBD1, 5 bases. With 3 bases removed from V and 9 bases from J, the gap between germline ends came to 13 bases. The CDR3 contains 13 residues. Germline V lookup: CDR1 MGHDK, CDR2 SYGVNS. The CDR3 protein is CASSDPGRVTQYF. The CDR3 DNA is TGTGCCAGCAGTGATCCTGGCAGGGTCACGCAGTATTTT. Complete variable domain (other parts from reference TRBV25-1 and TRBJ2-3): EADIYQTPRYLVIGTGKKITLECSQTMGHDKMYWYQQDPGMELHLIHYSYGVNSTEKGDLSSESTVSRIRTEHFPLTLESARPSHTSQYLCASSDPGRVTQYFGPGTRLTVL.

In regard to this clone: The identical CDR3 is also encoded by other nucleotide sequences in the sample. The chain uses TRBV4-3 and TRBJ1-6; weak D call: TRBD1 (5 bases). Germline loops: CDR1 LGHNA, CDR2 YSLEER. V was clipped by 6 bases and J by 9 bases, with 18 bases between them. This CDR3 is 15 amino acids long. The CDR3 protein is CASSVYWLGGSPLHF. The CDR3 DNA sequence: TGCGCCAGCAGTGTGTATTGGCTGGGGGGTTCACCCCTCCACTTT.

The chain is built from TRBV7-2 and TRBJ2-3, with 10 bases identical to TRBD2. Trimming removed 3 bases from V and 3 bases from J; junction bases left unmatched: 12. The CDR3 is made up of 18 amino acids. Germline assignment: CDR1 SGHTA and CDR2 FQGNSA. CDR3 in amino acids: CASSLGTSGIGSTDTQYF. The CDR3 DNA follows: TGTGCCAGCAGCTTGGGAACTAGCGGGATAGGGAGTACAGATACGCAGTATTTT.

This clone was seen a single time. The chain has TRBV28 and TRBJ2-7; 8 bases are shared with TRBD1. This CDR3 is built from 14 residues. Germline V gene data show CDR1 as MDHEN and CDR2 as SYDVKM. The ends lost 3 bases at V and 2 bases at J; junction bases unmatched: 3. CDR3 amino acids: CASSLGRGPYEQYF. The CDR3 DNA sequence: TGTGCCAGCAGTTTGGGCAGGGGGCCCTACGAGCAGTACTTC.

V usage is TRBV7-2 and J usage is TRBJ2-7; a weak D match, TRBD2 (5 bases). Trimming stripped 0 bases from V and 2 bases from J, with 20 bases between. CDR1 SGHTA and CDR2 FQGNSA come from the germline V gene. The CDR3 runs to 18 residues. The CDR3 sequence is CASSLARKWRAPTYEQYF. The CDR3 coding sequence is TGTGCCAGCAGCTTAGCGCGGAAGTGGCGGGCTCCCACCTACGAGCAGTACTTC.

The chain has TRBV28 and TRBJ2-3; 12 bases align to TRBD2. This CDR3 is 19 amino acids long. Trimming at V came to 5 bases and at J to 6 bases, leaving 18 bases not matched to a gene. Germline CDR1 reads MDHEN; CDR2 reads SYDVKM. The CDR3 region has the DNA TGTGCCAGCAGTCCTCACCTTCCTCCGACTAGCGGGAGAACGGATACGCAGTATTTT. It translates to CASSPHLPPTSGRTDTQYF.